These T cell receptor beta chains were read from a single sample in a study of T cell responses to AZD1222 COVID-19 vaccine. Clones were sequenced by immunoSEQ multiplex PCR, and TCRdb holds only the in-frame ones, with some missing. The sample has fewer than 150,000 clones, 88% seen once. Sequences were derived from peripheral blood, sampled 28 days after the second AZD1222 dose. The source is an adult who received the AZD1222 COVID-19 vaccine. The CDR3 runs from the conserved cysteine through the conserved F or W. A D gene is named only where the DNA matches it firmly. Expanded clones get a size class; other rows say once, few or many, or leave the size out.

TRBJ2-3	TRBV27	.	13	.	CASSDIGTDTQYF	TGTGCCAGCAGTGATATAGGGACAGATACGCAGTATTTT
TRBJ2-7	TRBV27	.	16	.	CASSLSALLSSYEQYF	TGTGCCAGCAGTTTATCGGCACTCCTGAGCTCCTACGAGCAGTACTTC
TRBJ1-1	TRBV7-8	.	16	TRBD1	CASSLLYRGSRPEAFF	TGTGCCAGCAGCTTATTGTACAGGGGATCGAGGCCTGAAGCTTTCTTT
TRBJ2-5	TRBV6-5	.	14	.	CASSYGRGRETQYF	TGTGCCAGCAGTTACGGCAGGGGCCGGGAGACCCAGTACTTC
TRBJ2-2	TRBV6-5	.	14	TRBD1	CASSLTGEVGELFF	TGTGCCAGCAGTCTTACAGGGGAAGTCGGGGAGCTGTTTTTT
TRBJ2-3	TRBV24-1	.	14	.	CATSDPRGTDTQYF	TGTGCCACCAGTGACCCCCGCGGGACAGATACGCAGTATTTT
TRBJ2-5	TRBV5-1	.	15	TRBD1	CASSPGTGNQETQYF	TGCGCCAGCAGCCCTGGGACAGGGAACCAAGAGACCCAGTACTTC
TRBJ1-1	TRBV6-2/TRBV6-3	.	12	.	CASSQVNTEAFF	TGTGCCAGCAGTCAGGTGAACACTGAAGCTTTCTTT
TRBJ2-3	TRBV18	.	16	.	CASSRALGDRTDTQYF	TGTGCCAGCTCACGGGCACTCGGGGACCGCACAGATACGCAGTATTTT
TRBJ2-1	TRBV5-6	.	15	TRBD2	CASSFLAGARNEQFF	TGTGCCAGCAGCTTTTTAGCGGGGGCGCGCAATGAGCAGTTCTTC
TRBJ1-5	TRBV19	once	18	.	CASSIGTGSGMGNQPQHF	TGTGCCAGTAGTATAGGTACAGGGTCGGGGATGGGCAATCAGCCCCAGCATTTT
TRBJ1-4	TRBV3-1/TRBV3-2	.	16	.	CASSHDPPPGDEKLFF	TGTGCCAGCAGCCACGACCCTCCGCCGGGAGACGAAAAACTGTTTTTT
TRBJ1-5	TRBV18	.	15	TRBD1	CASSGQGASNQPQHF	TGTGCCAGCTCAGGACAGGGGGCGAGCAATCAGCCCCAGCATTTT
TRBJ1-2	TRBV6-5	.	11	.	CASRQNYGYTF	TGTGCCAGCAGGCAGAACTATGGCTACACCTTC
TRBJ2-3	TRBV6-6	.	13	.	CASCARETDTQYF	TGTGCCAGCTGTGCCCGTGAGACAGATACGCAGTATTTT
TRBJ1-3	TRBV7-6	few	14	.	CASSLDRAWDTIYF	TGTGCCAGCAGCTTAGACAGGGCCTGGGACACCATATATTTT
TRBJ2-7	TRBV27	.	14	.	CASSLSRGRHEQYF	TGTGCCAGCAGCCTTAGTAGGGGTCGGCACGAGCAGTACTTC
TRBJ1-5	TRBV7-9	.	14	.	CASSPEGGNQPQHF	TGTGCCAGCAGCCCCGAGGGAGGAAATCAGCCCCAGCATTTT
TRBJ2-7	TRBV6-2/TRBV6-3	.	12	.	CASSHQGYEQYF	TGTGCCAGCAGCCACCAGGGATACGAGCAGTACTTC
TRBJ2-1	TRBV10-3	.	14	.	CAIREQGAYNEQFF	TGTGCCATCAGAGAGCAAGGAGCGTACAATGAGCAGTTCTTC
TRBJ2-3	TRBV12-3/TRBV12-4	.	13	.	CASSLRATDTQYF	TGTGCCAGCAGTTTGAGAGCCACAGATACGCAGTATTTT
TRBJ2-5	TRBV18	.	14	.	CASSPKEGGETQYF	TGTGCCAGCTCACCCAAGGAGGGTGGAGAGACCCAGTACTTC
TRBJ2-2	TRBV7-8	.	15	.	CASSYVQGNTGELFF	TGTGCCAGCAGCTACGTACAGGGGAACACCGGGGAGCTGTTTTTT
TRBJ1-2	TRBV7-8	.	14	.	CASLPGAHFYGYTF	TGTGCCAGCTTGCCGGGAGCCCATTTTTATGGCTACACCTTC
TRBJ1-5	TRBV30	once	14	.	CAWSVRGFSNPQHF	TGTGCCTGGAGTGTACGCGGGTTTTCGAATCCCCAGCATTTT
TRBJ1-2	TRBV2	.	12	TRBD1	CASSSQGDGYTF	TGTGCCAGCAGTTCACAGGGGGATGGCTACACCTTC
TRBJ1-1	TRBV24-1	.	11	.	CATSDGIGAFF	TGTGCCACCAGTGATGGTATTGGGGCTTTCTTT
TRBJ2-4	TRBV6-6	.	15	.	CASSATRQMGNIQYF	TGTGCCAGCAGCGCCACCCGGCAGATGGGAAACATTCAGTACTTC
TRBJ2-6	TRBV2	.	14	TRBD1	CASRTGTGANVLTF	TGTGCCAGCAGGACAGGGACTGGGGCCAACGTCCTGACTTTC
TRBJ2-1	TRBV6-5	.	12	.	CASRDTTGSWFF	TGTGCCAGCAGAGACACGACAGGTTCGTGGTTCTTC
TRBJ1-1	TRBV19	.	15	.	CASRDPRQGNAEAFF	TGTGCCAGTAGAGACCCTAGGCAGGGGAACGCTGAAGCTTTCTTT
TRBJ2-7	TRBV18	.	12	TRBD2	CASSREGSEQYF	TGTGCCAGCTCACGGGAGGGATCCGAGCAGTACTTC
TRBJ2-7	TRBV12-3/TRBV12-4	.	13	.	CASSFGILREQYF	TGTGCCAGCAGTTTTGGGATCCTCCGCGAGCAGTACTTC
TRBJ1-2	TRBV6-5	.	16	.	CASSWGWNFGIYGYTF	TGTGCCAGCAGTTGGGGGTGGAACTTCGGAATCTATGGCTACACCTTC
TRBJ1-1	TRBV7-9	.	15	.	CASLPSGRGVTEAFF	TGTGCCAGCCTTCCTAGCGGCAGGGGTGTAACTGAAGCTTTCTTT
TRBJ1-3	TRBV6-5	.	15	.	CASRGRTGSGNTIYF	TGTGCCAGCAGAGGGAGGACTGGGTCCGGAAACACCATATATTTT